The 18 T cell receptor beta chains listed next were all sequenced from one sample in a study of T cell changes during pregnancy in multiple sclerosis. Produced via immunoSEQ multiplex PCR; TCRdb's table is partial and in-frame only. Among just under 40,000 clones, approximately 90% were seen once, and the ten largest hold 0.4% to 0.55%. The input for sequencing was CD4+ T cells from peripheral blood mononuclear cells, taken in the first trimester of pregnancy. Source of these receptors: a female donor in good health, enrolled as a control in a pregnancy study.

V is TRBV7-2 and J is TRBJ2-7; 7 bases align to TRBD1. Germline-derived CDR1 and CDR2 are SGHTA and FQGNSA. Trimming removed 2 bases from V and 4 bases from J; junction bases left unmatched: 5. This CDR3 contains 14 residues. The CDR3 sequence is CASSLSRDSYEQYF. CDR3 DNA sequence: TGTGCCAGCAGCTTAAGTAGGGACAGTTACGAGCAGTACTTC.

This chain connects TRBV2 to TRBJ2-3; 8 nucleotides line up with TRBD1. The V and J ends lost 6 bases and 4 bases, in that order; junction bases with no gene match: 9. There are 15 residues in the CDR3. Looked up from germline, CDR1 is SNHLY and CDR2 is FYNNEI. The CDR3 spells CASRRTGNMADTQYF. The CDR3 bases are TGTGCCAGCAGACGGACAGGGAACATGGCAGATACGCAGTATTTT.

The chain joins TRBV9 to TRBJ2-2; a weak D match, TRBD2 (6 bases). The CDR3 sequence is 16 residues long. Germline loops: CDR1 SGDLS, CDR2 YYNGEE. V lost 3 bases and J 6 bases, leaving 18 bases between the germline ends. CDR3 nucleotides: TGTGCCAGCAGCGCTGGCCGTCTGGAGGGTTCCGGGGAGCTGTTTTTT. The encoded protein is CASSAGRLEGSGELFF. Looking up the rest from reference TRBV9 and TRBJ2-2 gives the full variable domain: DSGVTQTPKHLITATGQRVTLRCSPRSGDLSVYWYQQSLDQGLQFLIQYYNGEERAKGNILERFSAQQFPDLHSELNLSSLELGDSALYFCASSAGRLEGSGELFFGEGSRLTVL.

The J gene is TRBJ2-5, the V gene TRBV5-4; 12 nucleotides agree with TRBD2. The J segment lost 7 bases and the V segment lost 1 base, leaving 5 bases of the junction unmatched. Germline V gives CDR1 SGHNT, CDR2 YYREEE (reference sequence). The CDR3 totals 15 residues. The CDR3 region has the DNA TGTGCCAGCAGCTTGAGACTAGCGGGGGCCGGGACCCAGTACTTC. It codes for CASSLRLAGAGTQYF.

This chain connects TRBV29-1 to TRBJ1-2, with D unresolved. V dropped 3 bases and J dropped 5 bases, with 13 bases sitting between them. The CDR3 spans 13 residues. Germline V gene data show CDR1 as SQVTM and CDR2 as ANQGSEA. CDR3 sequence: CSVDPTDLYGYTF. The CDR3 bases are TGCAGCGTTGACCCCACAGACCTTTATGGCTACACCTTC.

This chain uses TRBV7-2 with TRBJ1-2; the D gene is possibly TRBD1 (5 bases). The CDR3 consists of 15 residues. V lost 0 bases to trimming and J lost 7 bases, with 15 bases between them. Germline values: CDR1 SGHTA, CDR2 FQGNSA. The CDR3 here is CASSLATGGAGGYTF. For the CDR3, the DNA is TGTGCCAGCAGCTTAGCGACGGGAGGGGCGGGTGGCTACACCTTC.

CDR3: CASSLDRAKTQYF. CDR3 DNA: TGTGCCAGCAGTTTGGACAGGGCAAAGACCCAGTACTTC. J is TRBJ2-5 and V is TRBV2, with 8 bases aligning to TRBD1. CDR1 and CDR2 from the germline V gene are SNHLY and FYNNEI. The V segment lost 5 bases and the J segment 6 bases; nucleotides outside the gene matches: 5. The CDR3 runs to 13 residues.

V is TRBV28 and J is TRBJ2-1, with 8 bases lining up with TRBD2. The CDR3 has 17 residues. The V gene's germline CDR1 is MDHEN and CDR2 SYDVKM. V lost 3 bases, J lost 6 bases, and 13 bases stayed unmatched. CDR3 in amino acids: CASSFASGGGRGNEQFF. The DNA for the CDR3 is TGTGCCAGCAGTTTCGCCTCCGGGGGGGGCAGGGGCAATGAGCAGTTCTTC. Together with reference TRBV28 and TRBJ2-1, the CDR3 gives the full variable domain: DVKVTQSSRYLVKRTGEKVFLECVQDMDHENMFWYRQDPGLGLRLIYFSYDVKMKEKGDIPEGYSVSREKKERFSLILESASTNQTSMYLCASSFASGGGRGNEQFFGPGTRLTVL.

The V and J genes are TRBV5-4 and TRBJ1-2; TRBD1 agrees at 9 bases. Germline V gene sequence: CDR1 SGHNT, CDR2 YYREEE (reference sequence). The CDR3 spans 15 residues. Trimming took 3 bases from V and 4 from J; bases not matched to a gene: 7. The CDR3 coding sequence is TGTGCCAGCAGCTCCTGGACAGGGGTAACCTATGGCTACACCTTC. Translating it yields CASSSWTGVTYGYTF. Variable domain in full (rest from reference TRBV5-4 and TRBJ1-2): ETGVTQSPTHLIKTRGQQVTLRCSSQSGHNTVSWYQQALGQGPQFIFQYYREEENGRGNFPPRFSGLQFPNYSSELNVNALELDDSALYLCASSSWTGVTYGYTFGSGTRLTVV.

V and J are TRBV30 and TRBJ1-5; 7 bases agree with TRBD1. CDR1 is GTSNPN, CDR2 SVGIG, per germline (reference sequence). The CDR3 is 15 residues long. With 3 bases clipped from V and 2 bases from J, the junction kept 7 bases outside the gene matches. For the CDR3, the DNA is TGTGCCTGGAGCCCGAGACAGGGTGGCAATCAGCCCCAGCATTTT. It translates to CAWSPRQGGNQPQHF.

This chain links TRBV28 with TRBJ2-1, with 8 bases identical to TRBD2. Trimming removed 4 bases from V and 7 bases from J; junction bases left unmatched: 15. Germline V CDR1 and CDR2: MDHEN, SYDVKM. The CDR3 loop spans 17 amino acids. CDR3 sequence (DNA): TGTGCCAGCAGTTCCTATGCAGCGGGGGAGTATCAAAATGAGCAGTTCTTC. Its translation: CASSSYAAGEYQNEQFF.

The V gene is TRBV11-2, the J gene TRBJ1-6, with TRBD1 identical over 9 bases. The junction had 7 bases not matched to a gene; V was cut back by 5 bases and J by 17 bases. The germline gives CDR1 SGHAT, CDR2 FQNNGV. The CDR3 totals 12 residues. The CDR3 sequence: CASSRDRERVHF. CDR3 sequence (DNA): TGTGCCAGCAGCCGGGACAGGGAGAGGGTCCACTTT.

This clone has only a few counts. The chain links TRBV6-1 to TRBJ2-5; 8 bases map to TRBD2. Looked up from germline, CDR1 is MNHNS and CDR2 is SASEGT. The junction had 6 bases not matched to a gene; V was cut back by 3 bases and J by 3 bases. The CDR3 loop spans 15 amino acids. The CDR3 nucleotides are TGTGCCAGCAGTGACTGGGGGCGGGGGGAAGAGACCCAGTACTTC. This encodes CASSDWGRGEETQYF.

This clone was seen only a few times. The V call is TRBV30, the J call TRBJ1-1; no definite D call. V lost 0 bases and J lost 8, with 10 bases in between. Germline lookup yields CDR1 GTSNPN and CDR2 SVGIG (reference sequence). This CDR3 is 12 amino acids long. CDR3 nucleotides: TGTGCCTGGAGTGTAAGAGTTGCCGAAGCTTTCTTT. Amino acids: CAWSVRVAEAFF.

The CDR3 reads CASTGGGAEAFF. For the CDR3, the DNA is TGTGCCAGCACGGGCGGGGGAGCCGAAGCTTTCTTT. J is TRBJ1-1 and V is TRBV18, with D tentatively TRBD1 (5 bases). Trimming removed 8 bases from V and 8 bases from J, with 15 bases in between. The CDR3 has 12 residues. The germline V gene has CDR1 KGHSH and CDR2 LQKENI.

This clone occurred once. V gene TRBV7-6 combines with J gene TRBJ2-7; tentatively, D is TRBD2 (5 bases). This CDR3 is built from 13 residues. In germline, CDR1 is SGHVS, CDR2 FNYEAQ. V was trimmed by 4 bases and J by 4 bases, leaving 11 bases between them. CDR3 loop: CASSSLPGYEQYF. As DNA, the CDR3 is TGTGCCAGCAGCTCGTTACCGGGATACGAGCAGTACTTC.

The chain uses TRBV2 and TRBJ1-1; D unclear. Trimming removed 7 bases from V and 4 bases from J, with 16 bases in between. Germline loops: CDR1 SNHLY, CDR2 FYNNEI. CDR3 length: 14 amino acids. The CDR3 nucleotides are TGTGCCAGCAAGGAGGGCAGTCGGGCCACTGAAGCTTTCTTT. This codes for CASKEGSRATEAFF.

The chain recombines TRBV19 with TRBJ1-6; 8 nucleotides match TRBD1. In germline, CDR1 is LNHDA, CDR2 SQIVND (reference sequence). V gave up 9 bases and J gave up 7 bases; unmatched junction bases: 11. This CDR3 has 15 amino acids. CDR3 sequence reads: CASDIGTGGNSPLHF. The CDR3 bases are TGTGCCAGCGATATCGGGACAGGTGGGAATTCACCCCTCCACTTT.